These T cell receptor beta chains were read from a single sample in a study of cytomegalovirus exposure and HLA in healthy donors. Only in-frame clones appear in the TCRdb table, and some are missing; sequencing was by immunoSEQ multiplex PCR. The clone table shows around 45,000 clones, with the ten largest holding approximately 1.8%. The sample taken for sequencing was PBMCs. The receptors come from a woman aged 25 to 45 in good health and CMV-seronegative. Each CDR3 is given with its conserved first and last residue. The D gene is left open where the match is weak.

CDR3 protein: CASRTQSNYGYTF
CDR3 DNA: TGTGCCAGCCGGACTCAATCAAACTATGGCTACACCTTC
J gene: TRBJ1-2
D gene: NA
V gene: TRBV6-5

CDR3 protein: CASSEGLIGQTQYF
CDR3 DNA: TGTGCCAGCAGCGAGGGACTAATTGGACAGACCCAGTACTTC
J gene: TRBJ2-5
D gene: TRBD2
V gene: TRBV7-8

CDR3 protein: CASSLLDTSGNTIYF
CDR3 DNA: TGTGCCAGCAGCTTATTAGACACGTCTGGAAACACCATATATTTT
J gene: TRBJ1-3
D gene: NA
V gene: TRBV7-8

CDR3 protein: CASRPEGAGTYEQYF
CDR3 DNA: TGTGCCAGCAGACCAGAGGGCGCGGGAACCTACGAGCAGTACTTC
J gene: TRBJ2-7
D gene: NA
V gene: TRBV7-9

CDR3 protein: CASSPQDKAIYSGNTIYF
CDR3 DNA: TGTGCCAGCAGCCCACAGGACAAGGCCATTTATTCTGGAAACACCATATATTTT
J gene: TRBJ1-3
D gene: NA
V gene: TRBV5-6

CDR3 protein: CASSLVAGPYSTDTQYF
CDR3 DNA: TGTGCCAGCAGTTTAGTGGCAGGGCCGTATAGCACAGATACGCAGTATTTT
J gene: TRBJ2-3
D gene: NA
V gene: TRBV27

CDR3 protein: CASSFAASEAFF
CDR3 DNA: TGTGCCAGCAGCTTTGCGGCCTCGGAAGCTTTCTTT
J gene: TRBJ1-1
D gene: NA
V gene: TRBV7-9

CDR3 protein: CSVGQGSSFF
CDR3 DNA: NA
J gene: TRBJ2-1
D gene: NA
V gene: TRBV29-1

CDR3 protein: CASSARGTMNTGELFF
CDR3 DNA: TGTGCCAGCAGCGCCCGGGGAACGATGAACACCGGGGAGCTGTTTTTT
J gene: TRBJ2-2
D gene: NA
V gene: TRBV9

CDR3 protein: CASSFRGLHGYTF
CDR3 DNA: TGTGCCAGCAGCTTCCGGGGTCTACATGGCTACACCTTC
J gene: TRBJ1-2
D gene: NA
V gene: TRBV7-2

CDR3 protein: CSARLTRGYTF
CDR3 DNA: TGCAGTGCTAGATTAACGCGTGGCTACACCTTC
J gene: TRBJ1-2
D gene: NA
V gene: TRBV20-1

CDR3 protein: CSVHSSSGVYNEQFF
CDR3 DNA: TGCAGCGTCCACTCTTCTAGCGGAGTCTACAATGAGCAGTTCTTC
J gene: TRBJ2-1
D gene: TRBD2
V gene: TRBV29-1

CDR3 protein: CASSLAVGPTHSGNTIYF
CDR3 DNA: TGTGCCAGCAGCTTGGCCGTGGGGCCGACCCACTCTGGAAACACCATATATTTT
J gene: TRBJ1-3
D gene: NA
V gene: TRBV5-4

CDR3 protein: CASSLDRAGRYYNEQFF
CDR3 DNA: TGTGCCAGCAGCTTAGATCGGGCGGGGAGGTATTACAATGAGCAGTTCTTC
J gene: TRBJ2-1
D gene: NA
V gene: TRBV11-2

CDR3 protein: CAWSPGLAGREQFF
CDR3 DNA: TGTGCCTGGAGCCCCGGACTAGCGGGACGTGAGCAGTTCTTC
J gene: TRBJ2-1
D gene: TRBD2
V gene: TRBV30

CDR3 protein: CASSFLPRGQGMNGYTF
CDR3 DNA: TGTGCCAGCAGTTTCCTCCCCCGGGGACAGGGAATGAATGGCTACACCTTC
J gene: TRBJ1-2
D gene: TRBD1
V gene: TRBV27

CDR3 protein: CARSWWGGLSNQPQHF
CDR3 DNA: TGTGCCAGAAGCTGGTGGGGGGGATTAAGCAATCAGCCCCAGCATTTT
J gene: TRBJ1-5
D gene: NA
V gene: TRBV5-3

CDR3 protein: CASSYSTGWWTEAFF
CDR3 DNA: TGTGCCAGCAGTTACTCGACTGGGTGGTGGACTGAAGCTTTCTTT
J gene: TRBJ1-1
D gene: NA
V gene: TRBV6-5

CDR3 protein: CASSLGSAYEQYF
CDR3 DNA: TGTGCCAGCAGCTTGGGGAGCGCCTACGAGCAGTACTTC
J gene: TRBJ2-7
D gene: NA
V gene: TRBV5-6

CDR3 protein: CASSPPGQGIFYGYTF
CDR3 DNA: TGTGCCAGCTCACCACCGGGACAGGGAATTTTTTATGGCTACACCTTC
J gene: TRBJ1-2
D gene: TRBD1
V gene: TRBV18

CDR3 protein: CASSPPGGTASYEQYF
CDR3 DNA: TGTGCCAGCTCACCACCCGGCGGGACCGCCTCCTACGAGCAGTACTTC
J gene: TRBJ2-7
D gene: NA
V gene: TRBV18

CDR3 protein: CAWSLGDRGRGDYGYTF
CDR3 DNA: TGTGCCTGGAGTCTGGGGGACAGGGGGCGAGGGGACTATGGCTACACCTTC
J gene: TRBJ1-2
D gene: TRBD1
V gene: TRBV30

CDR3 protein: CASSMDRAHREAFF
CDR3 DNA: TGTGCCAGTAGTATGGACAGGGCTCACCGTGAAGCTTTCTTT
J gene: TRBJ1-1
D gene: TRBD1
V gene: TRBV19

CDR3 protein: CASSTAGYNQPQHF
CDR3 DNA: TGTGCCAGCAGTACGGCAGGGTACAATCAGCCCCAGCATTTT
J gene: TRBJ1-5
D gene: NA
V gene: TRBV6-5

CDR3 protein: CASSLTTGTGSPDTQYF
CDR3 DNA: TGCGCCAGCAGCTTGACTACCGGGACAGGGAGTCCAGATACGCAGTATTTT
J gene: TRBJ2-3
D gene: TRBD1
V gene: TRBV5-1

CDR3 protein: CSVLLYGNSGYEQYF
CDR3 DNA: TGCAGCGTCCTATTGTACGGGAATAGCGGGTACGAGCAGTACTTC
J gene: TRBJ2-7
D gene: TRBD2
V gene: TRBV29-1

CDR3 protein: CAWSALAGGDNEQFF
CDR3 DNA: TGTGCCTGGAGTGCCCTAGCGGGAGGTGACAATGAGCAGTTCTTC
J gene: TRBJ2-1
D gene: TRBD2
V gene: TRBV30

CDR3 protein: CASSSGQGAPSGYTF
CDR3 DNA: TGTGCCAGCAGCTCCGGACAGGGGGCGCCGAGTGGCTACACCTTC
J gene: TRBJ1-2
D gene: TRBD1
V gene: TRBV7-6

CDR3 protein: CASSFGGELFF
CDR3 DNA: TGTGCCAGCAGCTTCGGCGGGGAGCTGTTTTTT
J gene: TRBJ2-2
D gene: NA
V gene: TRBV5-4

CDR3 protein: CASLLLLLTNEKLFF
CDR3 DNA: TGTGCCTCACTTTTGCTTCTTCTAACTAATGAAAAACTGTTTTTT
J gene: TRBJ1-4
D gene: NA
V gene: TRBV30

CDR3 protein: CASSYGPWREAYEQYF
CDR3 DNA: TGTGCCAGCAGTTACGGCCCCTGGCGGGAAGCCTACGAGCAGTACTTC
J gene: TRBJ2-7
D gene: NA
V gene: TRBV6-5

CDR3 protein: CASSPDRGGSEAFF
CDR3 DNA: TGTGCCAGCAGTCCGGACAGGGGAGGATCTGAAGCTTTCTTT
J gene: TRBJ1-1
D gene: TRBD1
V gene: TRBV27

CDR3 protein: CASSVYGGGTSKYEQYF
CDR3 DNA: TGTGCCAGCAGTGTATATGGTGGCGGTACATCTAAATACGAGCAGTACTTC
J gene: TRBJ2-7
D gene: NA
V gene: TRBV27

CDR3 protein: CASSRDIATNEKLFF
CDR3 DNA: TGCGCCAGCAGCCGGGACATAGCAACTAATGAAAAACTGTTTTTT
J gene: TRBJ1-4
D gene: NA
V gene: TRBV5-1

CDR3 protein: CASSLSWTGGRPQHF
CDR3 DNA: TGTGCCAGCAGTTTAAGTTGGACAGGGGGCCGGCCCCAGCATTTT
J gene: TRBJ1-5
D gene: TRBD1
V gene: TRBV27

CDR3 protein: CASSEDRAIGTQYF
CDR3 DNA: TGTGCCAGCAGTGAGGACAGGGCCATTGGGACCCAGTACTTC
J gene: TRBJ2-5
D gene: TRBD1
V gene: TRBV6-1

CDR3 protein: CAIAGQPSYEQYF
CDR3 DNA: TGTGCCATCGCTGGGCAGCCCTCCTACGAGCAGTACTTC
J gene: TRBJ2-7
D gene: NA
V gene: TRBV7-2

CDR3 protein: CASSPDRMNTEAFF
CDR3 DNA: TGTGCCAGCAGCCCGGACAGAATGAACACTGAAGCTTTCTTT
J gene: TRBJ1-1
D gene: NA
V gene: TRBV27

CDR3 protein: CASSFQGDRVEEQYF
CDR3 DNA: TGTGCCAGCAGTTTCCAGGGGGACAGGGTGGAGGAGCAGTACTTC
J gene: TRBJ2-7
D gene: TRBD1
V gene: TRBV6-6

CDR3 protein: CASSRGGLAGGTQYF
CDR3 DNA: TGTGCCAGCAGCCGCGGGGGACTAGCGGGGGGAACGCAGTATTTT
J gene: TRBJ2-3
D gene: TRBD2
V gene: TRBV7-9

CDR3 protein: CAWRSSGTDTQYF
CDR3 DNA: TGTGCCTGGAGATCCTCTGGCACAGATACGCAGTATTTT
J gene: TRBJ2-3
D gene: NA
V gene: TRBV30

CDR3 protein: CSVHSYGYTF
CDR3 DNA: TGCAGCGTGCACAGCTATGGCTACACCTTC
J gene: TRBJ1-2
D gene: NA
V gene: TRBV29-1

CDR3 protein: CAISERGQPDEKLFF
CDR3 DNA: TGTGCCATCAGTGAACGGGGACAGCCCGATGAAAAACTGTTTTTT
J gene: TRBJ1-4
D gene: TRBD1
V gene: TRBV10-3

CDR3 protein: CARRGTLYTEAFF
CDR3 DNA: TGTGCCCGGCGAGGTACCCTCTACACTGAAGCTTTCTTT
J gene: TRBJ1-1
D gene: NA
V gene: TRBV30

CDR3 protein: CASSLRDRGPYEQYF
CDR3 DNA: TGTGCCAGCAGCCTCCGGGACAGGGGCCCCTACGAGCAGTACTTC
J gene: TRBJ2-7
D gene: TRBD1
V gene: TRBV6-5

CDR3 protein: CASSEWSSGSRVEQFF
CDR3 DNA: TGTGCCAGCAGTGAATGGTCTAGCGGGAGCCGGGTTGAGCAGTTCTTC
J gene: TRBJ2-1
D gene: TRBD2
V gene: TRBV6-1

CDR3 protein: CARSNSYEQYF
CDR3 DNA: TGTGCCAGAAGTAACAGCTACGAGCAGTACTTC
J gene: TRBJ2-7
D gene: NA
V gene: TRBV2

CDR3 protein: CASGPGNTIYF
CDR3 DNA: TGTGCCAGCGGGCCTGGAAACACCATATATTTT
J gene: TRBJ1-3
D gene: NA
V gene: TRBV7-9

CDR3 protein: CASSLVSSTNEKLFF
CDR3 DNA: TGTGCCAGCAGCTTAGTCAGTTCAACTAATGAAAAACTGTTTTTT
J gene: TRBJ1-4
D gene: NA
V gene: TRBV7-9

CDR3 protein: CASSLAATSGNEQFF
CDR3 DNA: TGTGCCAGCAGCTTAGCCGCGACTAGCGGAAATGAGCAGTTCTTC
J gene: TRBJ2-1
D gene: TRBD2
V gene: TRBV7-9

CDR3 protein: CASSELSGSSREQYF
CDR3 DNA: TGTGCCAGCAGTGAGCTTAGCGGGAGCTCCCGCGAGCAGTACTTC
J gene: TRBJ2-7
D gene: TRBD2
V gene: TRBV2

CDR3 protein: CASGYRGWNEQFF
CDR3 DNA: TGTGCTAGTGGTTACAGGGGTTGGAATGAGCAGTTCTTC
J gene: TRBJ2-1
D gene: TRBD1
V gene: TRBV12-5

CDR3 protein: CASSSRQGNYGYTF
CDR3 DNA: TGTGCCAGCAGCTCACGACAGGGTAACTATGGCTACACCTTC
J gene: TRBJ1-2
D gene: TRBD1
V gene: TRBV7-2

CDR3 protein: CASSYFIGREQFF
CDR3 DNA: TGTGCCAGCAGCTATTTCATCGGGAGAGAGCAGTTCTTC
J gene: TRBJ2-1
D gene: NA
V gene: TRBV7-6

CDR3 protein: CAWSVGTGSEKLFF
CDR3 DNA: TGTGCCTGGAGTGTAGGGACAGGCAGCGAAAAACTGTTTTTT
J gene: TRBJ1-4
D gene: TRBD1
V gene: TRBV30